This TCR beta chain originates from a study of blood T cell repertoires in COVID-19. Study details: Specimens from acute and convalescent COVID-19 originated in the United States, Italy and Spain. Sources were T cells, B-cell-depleted T cells, or PBMCs; the material itself was cDNA or gDNA.

As processed by the authors: The authors estimated nucleated cell counts from reference gene primer amplification. Data came from immunoSEQ multiplex PCR; TCRdb stores just in-frame clones and leaves some out. Clonal size and the V and J genes are those of that table, whereas D and trimming came from the DNA. The table lists some 190,000 clones, approximately 80% of them singletons, with approximately 8% in the top ten. CDR1 SGHRS and CDR2 YFSETQ come from the germline V gene. Trimming removed 3 bases from V and 14 bases from J; junction bases left unmatched: 17. The CDR3 spans 17 residues. The genes are TRBV5-1 and TRBJ2-1; 13 positions match TRBD2. Sequencing input: peripheral blood. The TCR sequence derives from a woman aged 80 or over with COVID-19, enrolled during active disease. CDR3 sequence: CASSSGLAGDYALIKFF. CDR3 nucleotide sequence: TGCGCCAGCAGCTCTGGACTAGCGGGGGACTATGCACTTATAAAGTTCTTC.